This TCR beta chain derives from a study of cytomegalovirus exposure and HLA in healthy donors. The CDR3 is made up of 15 amino acids. The trim removed 1 base at V and 5 bases at J, leaving 7 bases unmatched. Germline V gene lookup returns CDR1 MGHRA and CDR2 YSYEKL. The PCR employed 60 Vbeta primers together with 13 Jbeta primers. Sequencing was performed with immunoSEQ multiplex PCR; in TCRdb, only in-frame clones are kept and a portion is missing. This sample has 85,000 to 90,000 clones, with about 75% found just once. The clonotype was recovered from a young man in good health and CMV-seropositive. The rearrangement uses TRBV4-1 and TRBJ2-5, with TRBD2 matching over 7 bases. The sequencing sample was made of PBMCs. The CDR3 DNA follows: TGCGCCAGCAGCCAAGGGGACTACTCGCCGGAGACCCAGTACTTC. Its protein is CASSQGDYSPETQYF.